What follows are 10 T cell receptor beta chains derived from one specimen sequenced in a study of blood T cell repertoires in COVID-19. Data came from immunoSEQ multiplex PCR; TCRdb stores just in-frame clones and leaves some out. The data contain almost 250,000 clones, about 88% of them seen just once; the ten biggest clones take up about 1.5%. The sample taken for sequencing was PBMCs or T cells enriched from blood (not recorded which). These TCRs come from a woman aged 50 to 65 who had recovered from COVID-19.

About this clone itself: An end of the junction does not agree with germline; a read error may underlie this. This chain joins TRBV28 and TRBJ2-7; 8 nucleotides align to TRBD2. The CDR3 consists of 12 residues. Per germline, CDR1 MDHEN and CDR2 SYDVKM. The CDR3 DNA reads TGTGCCAGCAGGCAGGAACCCCAAGCGGGAGACTTC. Protein product: CASRQEPQAGDF.

The chain is built from TRBV7-8 and TRBJ2-7, with 10 nucleotides matching TRBD2. CDR3 length: 19 amino acids. Trimming removed 2 bases from V and 5 bases from J; junction bases left unmatched: 18. Per the germline V gene, CDR1 is SGHVS and CDR2 is FQNEAQ. The CDR3 nucleotides are TGTGCCAGCAGCTTATCCCCCGGGCTGCGTCTAGCGGGAGATAACGAGCAGTACTTC. Translation gives CASSLSPGLRLAGDNEQYF.

This chain uses TRBV10-3 with TRBJ2-1; 13 bases are a match to TRBD2. The CDR3 totals 15 residues. Per the germline V gene, CDR1 is ENHRY and CDR2 is SYGVKD. The CDR3 DNA is TGTGGAACTAGCGGGAGGGCCGGGTCCTACAATGAGCAGTTCTTC. Translated, it gives CGTSGRAGSYNEQFF.

This clone was counted a single time. The rearrangement uses TRBV7-2 and TRBJ2-2, with 12 bases lining up with TRBD1. Germline CDR1 and CDR2: SGHTA and FQGNSA. The CDR3 loop spans 19 amino acids. The trim removed 7 bases at V and 8 bases at J, leaving 20 bases unmatched. The CDR3, as DNA: TGTGCCAGCAACATTAGGGGACAGGGGGCACGAGGAGGAGCTGGGGAGCTGTTTTTT. Amino acids: CASNIRGQGARGGAGELFF.

The chain employs TRBV4-1 and TRBJ1-1; the D gene is possibly TRBD1 (6 bases). CDR1 is MGHRA and CDR2 is YSYEKL in the germline V gene. There are 16 residues in the CDR3. Trimming left V 1 base short and J 8 bases short, with 20 bases between. CDR3 protein: CASSQGKTGFTLEAFF. The DNA for the CDR3 is TGCGCCAGCAGCCAAGGTAAGACAGGCTTCACCTTAGAAGCTTTCTTT.

As to this clone: Other DNA sequences within the sample encode an identical CDR3. The chain links TRBV7-9 to TRBJ1-1, with D maybe TRBD1 (5 bases). CDR1 SEHNR and CDR2 FQNEAQ come from the germline V gene (reference sequence). The CDR3 consists of 12 residues. The V end was cut by 0 bases, the J end by 8 bases, with 7 bases between. This chain's CDR3 is CASSLAQGEAFF. CDR3 coding DNA: TGTGCCAGCAGCTTAGCCCAGGGCGAAGCTTTCTTT.

The chain couples TRBV9 to TRBJ2-1; D perhaps matches TRBD2 (6 bases). CDR3 size: 14 residues. The V end was cut by 4 bases, the J end by 10 bases, with 18 bases between. Per the germline V gene, CDR1 is SGDLS and CDR2 is YYNGEE. The CDR3, as DNA: TGTGCCAGCAGCAGTAGCGGAGCCCTATCGGAGCAGTTCTTC. This sequence encodes CASSSSGALSEQFF.

This rearrangement joins TRBV28 to TRBJ2-2; a weak D match, TRBD1 (6 bases). The germline CDR1 and CDR2 sequences are MDHEN and SYDVKM. Between the trimmed V and J ends, which lost 7 bases and 1 base, there was a span of 10 bases. The CDR3 sequence is 14 residues long. In nucleotides, the CDR3 is TGTGCCAGCAAGTCGGGACAGAACACCGGGGAGCTGTTTTTT. Translating gives CASKSGQNTGELFF.

CDR3 coding DNA: TGTGCCAGCCGGAGAGCGGGGGGGGGCTACAATGAGCAGTTCTTC. Its protein is CASRRAGGGYNEQFF. The chain recombines TRBV2 with TRBJ2-1; 10 bases fit TRBD2. The germline gives CDR1 SNHLY, CDR2 FYNNEI. CDR3 size: 15 residues. Germline trimming cut 8 bases from V and 3 bases from J; bases unmatched to any gene: 7.

The DNA of the CDR3 is TGTGCCAGCAGCTTAACTTTCCGGGGAACTGGAAACACCATATATTTT. It codes for CASSLTFRGTGNTIYF. V is TRBV7-2 and J is TRBJ1-3, with D unclear. Trimming took off 2 bases at V and 2 bases at J, with 13 bases between the two ends. CDR1 is SGHTA, CDR2 FQGNSA, per germline. This CDR3 spans 16 amino acids.